Following are 23 T cell receptor beta chains from one sample sequenced in a study of tissue T cells after allogeneic stem cell transplantation. Time point denoted: mouse harvest day 7 after allogeneic transplant. Mouse grafts combined 10^7 T-cell-depleted bone marrow cells with 10^6 splenic CD5+ T cells. Generated by immunoSEQ multiplex PCR, the TCRdb table keeps only in-frame clones and is missing some. The table lists approximately 6,600 clones, less than 55% of them singletons. Sample: lymph node tissue. Every receptor here comes from a female BALB/c mouse given C57BL/6 T cells with graft-versus-host disease after an allogeneic hematopoietic cell transplant.

In this sample, this clone turned up once. Genes and germline are mouse. The CDR3 is cut off 1 residue early in the read; its end comes from the germline J gene. The V and J genes are TRBV19 and TRBJ2-4; the match to TRBD1 covers 9 bases. This CDR3 has 16 amino acids. Germline trimming cut 2 bases from V and 3 bases from J; bases unmatched to any gene: 7. CDR1 is FNHDT and CDR2 is SITEND in the germline V gene (reference sequence). The CDR3 DNA, read in part, is TGTGCCAGCAGTATTGGGACAGGGAAAGGGCAAAACACCTTGTAC. Translated: CASSIGTGKGQNTLY. The whole CDR3 region reads CASSIGTGKGQNTLYF.

By share, this clone ranks as medium-sized. Germline and genes here are mouse. Read data end 1 residue before the CDR3 end; the end is taken from the germline J gene. The chain links TRBV26 to TRBJ2-4, with 8 positions matching TRBD1. The CDR3 runs to 16 residues. From germline, CDR1 is KGHPV and CDR2 FQNQEV (reference sequence). Trimming cost V 3 bases and J 2 bases; bases outside gene matches: 7. This CDR3 reads CASSLRGQGDQNTLYF. The sequenced CDR3 bases are TGTGCCAGCAGTCTCAGGGGGCAAGGGGATCAAAACACCTTGTAC.

Concerning this clone: The genes are named according to mouse. The read ends 1 residue early relative to the CDR3; the germline J gene fills the gap. This chain joins TRBV26 and TRBJ1-2; 8 bases align to TRBD1. The trim removed 2 bases at V and 4 bases at J, leaving 3 bases unmatched. Germline CDR1 reads KGHPV; CDR2 reads FQNQEV (reference sequence). CDR3 size: 14 residues. The covered CDR3 bases are TGTGCCAGCAGTCTGGGACAGGGTGGCTCCGACTACACC. Protein sequence: CASSLGQGGSDYT. The CDR3 as a whole reads CASSLGQGGSDYTF.

This clone was recorded a few times. All gene names here are mouse names. The read falls 1 residue short of the CDR3 end, and the missing part is taken from the germline J gene. Other DNA sequences of this sample code for an identical CDR3. The V gene is TRBV26, the J gene TRBJ2-1; D uncertain. Germline CDR1 is KGHPV and CDR2 is FQNQEV (reference sequence). The CDR3 runs to 13 residues. The V gene lost 6 bases and the J gene lost 1 base, with 7 bases spanning the gap. This chain's CDR3 is CASSPDNYAEQFF. CDR3 DNA, as far as it was read: TGTGCCAGCAGCCCGGACAACTATGCTGAGCAGTTC.

About this clone: Genes and germline come from the mouse. Read data end 1 residue before the CDR3 end; the end is taken from the germline J gene. The chain links TRBV26 to TRBJ1-1; unclear D gene. Per germline, CDR1 KGHPV and CDR2 FQNQEV (reference sequence). V dropped 3 bases and J dropped 0 bases, with 2 bases sitting between them. The CDR3 consists of 12 residues. This chain's CDR3 is CASSLANTEVFF. The covered CDR3 bases are TGTGCCAGCAGTCTCGCAAACACAGAAGTCTTC.

Comments on this clone: Gene names follow the mouse nomenclature. The read finishes 1 residue shy of the CDR3 end, and the germline J gene is used to complete it. V and J are TRBV3 and TRBJ2-7; 13 bases line up with TRBD2. Looked up from germline, CDR1 is SNHLY and CDR2 is FYNGKV (reference sequence). This CDR3 has 15 amino acids. With 4 bases clipped from V and 7 bases from J, the junction kept 7 bases outside the gene matches. The CDR3 here is CASSSDWGGAGEQYF. CDR3 DNA (partial): TGTGCCAGCAGCTCGGACTGGGGGGGCGCGGGGGAACAGTAC.

Concerning this clone itself: All gene names here are mouse names. From the germline J gene comes the end of the CDR3, since the read stops 1 residue before it. This chain uses TRBV26 with TRBJ2-7, with D maybe TRBD1 (5 bases). Germline loops: CDR1 KGHPV, CDR2 FQNQEV (reference sequence). V was shortened by 1 base and J by 7 bases, with 11 bases between the two germline ends. This CDR3 comprises 13 residues. CDR3 bases read: TGTGCCAGCAGTCTGTGGCAGGGTGGAGAACAGTAC. Its protein is CASSLWQGGEQY. The complete CDR3 protein is CASSLWQGGEQYF.

As concerns this clone: The genes are named according to mouse. The CDR3 extends 1 residue past the end of the read, so its final part is completed from the germline J gene. The J gene is TRBJ1-1, the V gene TRBV26, with TRBD1 matching 7 bases. The CDR3 loop spans 14 amino acids. CDR1 and CDR2 from the germline V gene are KGHPV and FQNQEV (reference sequence). Germline trimming cut 4 bases from V and 0 bases from J; bases unmatched to any gene: 2. The CDR3 here is CASSQTGTNTEVFF. The CDR3 DNA, read in part, is TGTGCCAGCAGTCAGACAGGGACAAACACAGAAGTCTTC.

Sample share makes this clone large. Genes here carry mouse names. The read ends 1 residue before the CDR3 terminus; that terminus is restored from the germline J gene. The chain recombines TRBV2 with TRBJ1-5; TRBD1 is a possible D gene (5 bases). Trimming took off 0 bases at V and 6 bases at J, with 12 bases between the two ends. The CDR3 consists of 15 residues. The V gene's germline CDR1 is LGHNA and CDR2 YSYQKL. The CDR3 loop reads CASSQDLADIQAPLF. The part of the CDR3 DNA that was read is TGTGCCAGCAGCCAAGATCTGGCGGACATCCAGGCTCCGCTT.

This clone qualifies as medium-sized. Genes and germline are mouse. Read data end 1 residue before the CDR3 end; the end is taken from the germline J gene. V and J are TRBV2 and TRBJ2-7; TRBD2 matches 10 bases. Trimming took 0 bases from V and 3 from J; bases not matched to a gene: 2. The CDR3 is 15 amino acids. The germline V gene has CDR1 LGHNA and CDR2 YSYQKL. CDR3 DNA, as far as it was read: TGTGCCAGCAGCCAAGATGACTGGGGGGACTATGAACAGTAC. Its protein product is CASSQDDWGDYEQY. In full, the CDR3 is CASSQDDWGDYEQYF.

By share of the sample, this clone is medium-sized. Here the gene names and germline are mouse. The CDR3 extends 1 residue past the end of the read, so its final part is completed from the germline J gene. The chain carries TRBV16 and TRBJ2-2, with unresolved D. CDR1 is SGHSA and CDR2 is FRNQAP in the germline V gene. V dropped 1 base and J dropped 3 bases, with 9 bases sitting between them. The CDR3 runs to 15 residues. CDR3 sequence reads: CASSLVGSDTGQLYF. The covered CDR3 bases are TGTGCAAGCAGCTTAGTAGGGTCGGACACCGGGCAGCTCTAC.

To note about this clone: Gene names and germline match the mouse. The observed sequence ends 1 residue before the CDR3 terminus, with the missing tail filled in from the germline J gene. The V and J genes are TRBV31 and TRBJ1-1; D unclear. Trimming took off 0 bases at V and 1 base at J, with 9 bases between the two ends. The CDR3 is 14 amino acids. Germline lookup yields CDR1 GKSSPN and CDR2 SITVG. Here the CDR3 reads CAWSLDRRNTEVFF. CDR3 bases read: TGTGCCTGGAGTCTAGACCGGAGAAACACAGAAGTCTTC. Complete variable domain (other parts from reference TRBV31 and TRBJ1-1): AQTIHQWPVAEIKAVGSPLSLGCTIKGKSSPNLYWYWQATGGTLQQLFYSITVGQVESVVQLNLSASRPKDDQFILSTEKLLLSHSGFYLCAWSLDRRNTEVFFGKGTRLTVV.

This clone is labeled medium-sized (0.01 to 0.1%). Mouse germline and gene names are used. From the germline J gene comes the end of the CDR3, since the read stops 1 residue before it. This sequence joins TRBV26 and TRBJ1-4; possibly TRBD1 for D (5 bases). The CDR3 totals 15 residues. V shed 2 bases and J shed 3 bases, with 10 bases lying between them. CDR1 KGHPV and CDR2 FQNQEV come from the germline V gene (reference sequence). The CDR3 sequence is CASSLRGIPNERLFF. The CDR3 DNA, read in part, is TGTGCCAGCAGTCTGCGGGGGATCCCCAACGAAAGATTATTT.

Concerning this clone itself: Gene and germline names: mouse. CDR3 DNA (partial): TGTGCCAGCAGTCTAACAGGAGGGGACACCCAGTAC. Translation: CASSLTGGDTQY. In full, the CDR3 reads CASSLTGGDTQYF. V gene TRBV26 combines with J gene TRBJ2-5, with D possibly TRBD1 on 5 matching bases. The read halts 1 residue ahead of the CDR3 end, with the missing end drawn from the germline J gene. Germline V CDR1 and CDR2: KGHPV, FQNQEV (reference sequence). Trimming stripped 3 bases from V and 6 bases from J, with 10 bases between. The CDR3 runs 13 residues.

To note about this clone: These gene names are mouse names. The CDR3 bases that were read are TGTGCCAGCAGCCCCTGGGACAACCAAGACACCCAGTAC. Amino acids: CASSPWDNQDTQY. The whole CDR3 sequence is CASSPWDNQDTQYF. The genes are TRBV3 and TRBJ2-5, with D tentatively TRBD1 or TRBD2 (5 bases each). The sequenced fragment ends 1 residue before the CDR3 boundary, so the rest is inferred from the germline J gene. CDR3 length: 14 residues. V lost 5 bases to trimming and J lost 0 bases, with 9 bases between them. Germline lookup yields CDR1 SNHLY and CDR2 FYNGKV (reference sequence).

In regard to this clone: Gene labels here are mouse ones. The read halts 1 residue ahead of the CDR3 end, with the missing end drawn from the germline J gene. This chain joins TRBV29 and TRBJ2-4; possible D gene TRBD2, 5 bases. The CDR3 contains 12 residues. Trimming cost V 3 bases and J 4 bases, with 5 bases left between them. CDR1 and CDR2 (germline): MSHET, SYDVDS. The chain's CDR3 is CASSFGENTLYF. The CDR3 DNA, read in part, is TGTGCTAGCAGTTTTGGGGAAAACACCTTGTAC.

As to this clone: Gene names and germline refer to mouse. The read terminates 1 residue ahead of where the CDR3 ends, so the germline J gene completes it. The genes are TRBV23 and TRBJ2-3; the table's D call, TRBD1, was not checked against the DNA. CDR1 KGHTA and CDR2 FQNQQP come from the germline V gene. This CDR3 is 16 amino acids long. Partial CDR3 DNA: TGCTCCAGCAGTCAATGGGTAGGGTCTAGTGCAGAAACGCTGTAT. Amino acids: CSSSQWVGSSAETLY. The CDR3, in full, reads CSSSQWVGSSAETLYF.

Remarks on this clone: Any gene name here is a mouse gene name. The read ends 1 residue shy of where the CDR3 ends; the end is completed using the germline J gene. The chain has TRBV5 and TRBJ2-1; TRBD1 matches at 11 bases. The germline gives CDR1 LGHNA, CDR2 YNLKQL (reference sequence). This CDR3 comprises 16 residues. V gave up 0 bases and J gave up 6 bases; unmatched junction bases: 4. CDR3 DNA (partial): TGTGCCAGCAGCCAAGACTCGGACAGGGGGCGTGCTGAGCAGTTC. Translating it yields CASSQDSDRGRAEQF. The full CDR3 reads CASSQDSDRGRAEQFF.

Worth noting for this clone: Genes here carry mouse names. The sequenced fragment ends 1 residue before the CDR3 boundary, so the rest is inferred from the germline J gene. The genes are TRBV26 and TRBJ2-7; 7 bases fit TRBD2. Per the germline V gene, CDR1 is KGHPV and CDR2 is FQNQEV (reference sequence). The length of the CDR3 is 13 residues. Unmatched junction bases numbered 2, after V lost 2 bases and J lost 4 bases. The CDR3 loop is CASSLVWGYEQYF. Partial CDR3 DNA: TGTGCCAGCAGTCTGGTCTGGGGGTATGAACAGTAC. The whole variable domain, remainder taken from reference TRBV26 and TRBJ2-7, is NSKVIQTPRYLVKGQGQKAKMRCIPEKGHPVVFWYQQNKNNEFKFLINFQNQEVLQQIDMTEKRFSAECPSNSPCSLEIQSSEAGDSALYLCASSLVWGYEQYFGPGTRLTVL.

Points on this clone: Genes here carry mouse names. Sequencing ends 1 residue short of the CDR3 end; the germline J gene provides the rest. The chain links TRBV23 to TRBJ2-7; TRBD1 is taken as the D call from the table, unchecked against the DNA. The germline V gene has CDR1 KGHTA and CDR2 FQNQQP. The CDR3 spans 14 residues. CDR3 loop: CSSSQSPRVREQYF. Partial CDR3 DNA: TGCTCCAGCAGTCAATCCCCCAGGGTGAGGGAACAGTAC.

In the case of this clone: Gene names refer to mouse genes. The read gets to within 1 residue of the CDR3 end, and the germline J gene fills in the rest. The chain links TRBV26 to TRBJ2-3, with 10 bases identical to TRBD2. The CDR3 spans 15 residues. Germline V CDR1 and CDR2: KGHPV, FQNQEV (reference sequence). The V and J ends lost 6 bases and 1 base, in that order; junction bases with no gene match: 4. The DNA read from the CDR3 is TGTGCCAGCAGCCACTGGGGGGGAGGTGCAGAAACGCTGTAT. Its translation is CASSHWGGGAETLY. The whole CDR3 sequence reads CASSHWGGGAETLYF.

Turning to this clone: Mouse germline and gene names are used. The sequenced CDR3 bases are TGTGCAAGCAGCTTAAGGGGACAAGACACCCAGTAC. This sequence encodes CASSLRGQDTQY. The entire CDR3 sequence reads CASSLRGQDTQYF. This chain joins TRBV16 and TRBJ2-5; the D gene is possibly TRBD1 (5 bases). The read falls 1 residue short of the CDR3 end, and the missing part is taken from the germline J gene. Trimming pared 2 bases from V and 3 bases from J, leaving 6 bases between. CDR3 size: 13 residues. The V gene's germline CDR1 is SGHSA and CDR2 FRNQAP.

A few counts support this clone. The genes are named according to mouse. The DNA ends 1 residue before the CDR3 does, and the rest of the CDR3 is filled in from the germline J gene. This chain joins TRBV26 and TRBJ1-4, with TRBD1 identical over 10 bases. The length of the CDR3 is 14 residues. Germline V gene data show CDR1 as KGHPV and CDR2 as FQNQEV (reference sequence). The V segment lost 2 bases and the J segment 8 bases; nucleotides outside the gene matches: 2. CDR3 bases read: TGTGCCAGCAGTCTGGGACAGGGGGGTGAAAGATTATTT. This sequence encodes CASSLGQGGERLF. The full-length CDR3 reads as CASSLGQGGERLFF.